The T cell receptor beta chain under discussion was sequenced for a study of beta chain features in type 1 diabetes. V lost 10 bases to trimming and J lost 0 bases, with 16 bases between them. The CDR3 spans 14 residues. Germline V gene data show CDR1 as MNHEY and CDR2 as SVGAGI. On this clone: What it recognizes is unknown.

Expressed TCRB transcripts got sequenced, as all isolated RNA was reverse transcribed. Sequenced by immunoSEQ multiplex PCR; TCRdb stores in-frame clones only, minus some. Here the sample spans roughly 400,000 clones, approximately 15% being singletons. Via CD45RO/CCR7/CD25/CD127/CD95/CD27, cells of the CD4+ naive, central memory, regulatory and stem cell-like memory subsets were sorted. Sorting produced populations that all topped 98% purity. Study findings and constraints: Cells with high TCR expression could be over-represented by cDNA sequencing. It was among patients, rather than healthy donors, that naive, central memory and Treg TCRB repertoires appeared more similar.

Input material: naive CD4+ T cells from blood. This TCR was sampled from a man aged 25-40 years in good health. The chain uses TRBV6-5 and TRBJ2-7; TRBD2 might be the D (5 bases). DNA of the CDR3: TGTGCCACCGAGGGTCCTCGACCCTCCTACGAGCAGTACGTC. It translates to CATEGPRPSYEQYV.